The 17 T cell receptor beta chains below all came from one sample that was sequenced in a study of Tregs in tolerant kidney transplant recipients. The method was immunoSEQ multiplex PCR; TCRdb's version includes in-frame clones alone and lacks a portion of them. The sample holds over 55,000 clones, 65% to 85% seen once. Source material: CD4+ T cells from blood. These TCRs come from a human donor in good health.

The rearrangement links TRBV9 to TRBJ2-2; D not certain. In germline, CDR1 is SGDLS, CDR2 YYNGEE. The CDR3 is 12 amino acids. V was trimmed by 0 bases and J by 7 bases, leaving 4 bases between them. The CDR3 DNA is TGTGCCAGCAGCGTAGGAGTCGGGGAGCTGTTTTTT. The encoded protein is CASSVGVGELFF.

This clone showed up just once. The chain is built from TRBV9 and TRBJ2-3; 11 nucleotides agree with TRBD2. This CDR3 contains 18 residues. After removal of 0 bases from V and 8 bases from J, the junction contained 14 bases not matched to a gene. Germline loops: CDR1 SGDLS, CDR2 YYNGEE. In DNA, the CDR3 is TGTGCCAGCAGCGTAGCCCCTGGGCTAGCGGGAGGTCAGGGTACGCAGTATTTT. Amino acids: CASSVAPGLAGGQGTQYF.

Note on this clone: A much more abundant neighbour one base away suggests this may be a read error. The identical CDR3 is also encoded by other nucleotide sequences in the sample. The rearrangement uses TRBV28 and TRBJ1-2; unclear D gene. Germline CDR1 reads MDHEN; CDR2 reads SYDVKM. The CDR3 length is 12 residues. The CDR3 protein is CASSGLIYGYTF. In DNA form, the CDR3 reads TGTGCTAGCAGCGGGCTAATTTATGGCTACACCTTC.

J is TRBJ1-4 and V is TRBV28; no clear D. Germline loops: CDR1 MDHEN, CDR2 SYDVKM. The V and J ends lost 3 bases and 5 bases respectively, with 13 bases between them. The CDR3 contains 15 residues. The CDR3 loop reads CASSFSGVLNEKLFF. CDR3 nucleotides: TGTGCCAGCAGTTTTTCTGGGGTTCTAAATGAAAAACTGTTTTTT.

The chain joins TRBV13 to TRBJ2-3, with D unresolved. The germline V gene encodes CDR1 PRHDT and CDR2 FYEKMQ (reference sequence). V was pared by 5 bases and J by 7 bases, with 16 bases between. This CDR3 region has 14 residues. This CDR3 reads CASSVRFRSHTQYF. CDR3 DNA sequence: TGTGCCAGCAGCGTCCGTTTCAGGAGTCATACGCAGTATTTT.

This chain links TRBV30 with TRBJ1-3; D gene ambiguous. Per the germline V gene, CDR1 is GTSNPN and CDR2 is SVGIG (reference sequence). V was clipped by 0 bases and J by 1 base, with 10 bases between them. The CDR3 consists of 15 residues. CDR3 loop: CAWSVPRTSGNTIYF. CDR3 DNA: TGTGCCTGGAGTGTACCCAGGACTTCTGGAAACACCATATATTTT.

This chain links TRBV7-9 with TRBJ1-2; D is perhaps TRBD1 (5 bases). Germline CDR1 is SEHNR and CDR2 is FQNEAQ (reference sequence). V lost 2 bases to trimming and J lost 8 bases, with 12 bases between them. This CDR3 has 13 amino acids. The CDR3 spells CASSLRGGEGYTF. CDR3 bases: TGTGCCAGCAGCTTACGGGGAGGGGAAGGCTACACCTTC.

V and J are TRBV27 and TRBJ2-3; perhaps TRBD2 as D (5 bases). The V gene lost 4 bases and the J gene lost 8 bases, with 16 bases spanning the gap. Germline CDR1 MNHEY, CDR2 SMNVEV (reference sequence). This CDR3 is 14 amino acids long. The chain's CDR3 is CASSSPLREGTQYF. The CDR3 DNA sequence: TGTGCCAGCAGTTCTCCATTGAGGGAAGGTACGCAGTATTTT.

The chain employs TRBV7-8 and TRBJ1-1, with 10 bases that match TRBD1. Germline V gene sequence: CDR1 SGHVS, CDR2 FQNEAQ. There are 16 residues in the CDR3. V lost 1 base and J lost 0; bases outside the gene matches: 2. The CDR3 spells CASSLGGQGMNTEAFF. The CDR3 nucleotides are TGTGCCAGCAGCTTAGGGGGACAGGGGATGAACACTGAAGCTTTCTTT.

The CDR3 reads CASSPVEAAVAEAFF. The CDR3 DNA is TGTGCCAGCTCACCGGTGGAGGCGGCGGTCGCTGAAGCTTTCTTT. The chain couples TRBV18 to TRBJ1-1; D remains ambiguous. The CDR3 totals 15 residues. Between the trimmed V and J ends, which lost 3 bases and 6 bases, there was a span of 17 bases. The V gene's germline CDR1 is KGHSH and CDR2 LQKENI.

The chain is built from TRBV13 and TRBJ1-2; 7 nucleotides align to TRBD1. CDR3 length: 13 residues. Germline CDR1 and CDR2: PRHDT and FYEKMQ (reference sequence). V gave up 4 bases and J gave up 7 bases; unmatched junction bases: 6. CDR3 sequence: CASSSHRQGGYTF. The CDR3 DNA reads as TGTGCCAGCAGCTCACATCGACAGGGTGGCTACACCTTC.

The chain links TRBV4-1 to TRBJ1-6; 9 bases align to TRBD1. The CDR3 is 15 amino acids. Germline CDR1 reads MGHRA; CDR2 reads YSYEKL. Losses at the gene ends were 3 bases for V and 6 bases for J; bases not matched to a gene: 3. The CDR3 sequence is CASSHPGQGNSPLHF. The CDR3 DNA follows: TGCGCCAGCAGCCACCCGGGACAGGGTAATTCACCCCTCCACTTT.

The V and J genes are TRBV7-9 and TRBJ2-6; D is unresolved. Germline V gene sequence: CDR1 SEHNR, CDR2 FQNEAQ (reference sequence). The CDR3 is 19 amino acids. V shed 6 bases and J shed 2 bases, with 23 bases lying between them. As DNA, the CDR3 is TGTGCCAGCAGGAATAACGAGAGAAAAGACAAAACTGGGGCCAACGTCCTGACTTTC. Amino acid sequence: CASRNNERKDKTGANVLTF. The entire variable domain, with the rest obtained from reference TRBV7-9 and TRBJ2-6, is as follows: DTGVSQNPRHKITKRGQNVTFRCDPISEHNRLYWYRQTLGQGPEFLTYFQNEAQLEKSRLLSDRFSAERPKGSFSTLEIQRTEQGDSAMYLCASRNNERKDKTGANVLTFGAGSRLTVL.

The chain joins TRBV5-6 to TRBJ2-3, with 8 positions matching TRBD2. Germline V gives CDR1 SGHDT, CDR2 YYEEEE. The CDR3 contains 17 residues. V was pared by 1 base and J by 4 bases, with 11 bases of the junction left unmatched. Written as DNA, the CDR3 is TGTGCCAGCAGCTTGAGCGCGGGGGGACTCCCAGCAGATACGCAGTATTTT. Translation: CASSLSAGGLPADTQYF.

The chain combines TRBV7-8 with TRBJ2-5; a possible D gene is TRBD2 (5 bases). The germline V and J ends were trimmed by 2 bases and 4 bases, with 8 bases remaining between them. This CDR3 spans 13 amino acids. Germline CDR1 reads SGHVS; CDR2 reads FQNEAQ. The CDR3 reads CASSLLGGETQYF. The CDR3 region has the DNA TGTGCCAGCAGCTTATTAGGAGGAGAGACCCAGTACTTC. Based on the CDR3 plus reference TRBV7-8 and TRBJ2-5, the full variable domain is GAGVSQSPRYKVAKRGQDVALRCDPISGHVSLFWYQQALGQGPEFLTYFQNEAQLDKSGLPSDRFFAERPEGSVSTLKIQRTQQEDSAVYLCASSLLGGETQYFGPGTRLLVL.

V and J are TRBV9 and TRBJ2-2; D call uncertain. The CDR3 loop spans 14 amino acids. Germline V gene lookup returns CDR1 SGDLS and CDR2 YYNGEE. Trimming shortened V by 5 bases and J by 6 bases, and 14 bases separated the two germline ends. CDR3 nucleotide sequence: TGTGCCAGCAGTACCCCACTTGGGCCCGGGGAGCTGTTTTTT. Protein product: CASSTPLGPGELFF.

The CDR3, as DNA: TGCGCCAGCAGCCAAGGTAGGCTAGCGGGTCCTAGGAGCTCCTACAATGAGCAGTTCTTC. Its translation: CASSQGRLAGPRSSYNEQFF. The rearrangement links TRBV4-1 to TRBJ2-1; TRBD2 matches at 8 bases. From germline, CDR1 is MGHRA and CDR2 YSYEKL. The CDR3 runs 20 residues. J was trimmed by 0 bases and V by 1 base; bases with no gene match: 14.